Below, 19 T cell receptor beta chains from the same sample are listed, as sequenced in a study of CD8 T cells in Susac syndrome. The authors reverse transcribed 0.5 to 1 ug RNA with random hexamers. In TCRdb, the immunoSEQ multiplex PCR reads were re-called with MiXCR into one record per CDR3 protein. This table has about 300,000 distinct CDR3 sequences, about 91% appearing once. The sequenced material came from CD4+ T cells from PBMCs. These receptors all stem from a human donor with multiple sclerosis.

In DNA, the CDR3 is TGCGCCAGCAGCTTTACAGCGGGAGGGTACGAGCAGTACTTC. Translated: CASSFTAGGYEQYF. The V gene is TRBV5-1, the J gene TRBJ2-7; 10 bases map to TRBD2. The CDR3 loop spans 14 amino acids. The J segment lost 4 bases and the V segment lost 2 bases, leaving 3 bases of the junction unmatched. Germline CDR1 and CDR2: SGHRS and YFSETQ.

J is TRBJ2-3 and V is TRBV6-5, with D possibly being TRBD2 (7 bases). V was cut by 10 bases and J by 1 base, with 18 bases left in between. CDR1 and CDR2 (germline): MNHEY, SVGAGI. This CDR3 region has 15 residues. The CDR3 DNA follows: TGTGCCACCTCACCGCGGGGGCCGCGCACAGATACGCAGTATTTT. Amino acid sequence: CATSPRGPRTDTQYF.

The CDR3 reads CASRSRTGAYEQYF. The CDR3 region has the DNA TGTGCCAGCAGGTCTCGGACAGGGGCCTACGAGCAGTACTTC. The chain uses TRBV6-2 or TRBV6-3 and TRBJ2-7; 9 bases match TRBD1. The CDR3 loop spans 14 amino acids. V lost 6 bases to trimming and J lost 2 bases; unmatched junction nucleotides: 5. Germline CDR1 is MNHEY and CDR2 is SVGEGT.

This chain connects TRBV6-5 to TRBJ2-3; TRBD1 matches at 8 bases. Looked up from germline, CDR1 is MNHEY and CDR2 is SVGAGI. This CDR3 is built from 16 residues. After removal of 4 bases from V and 2 bases from J, the junction contained 8 bases not matched to a gene. CDR3 nucleotide sequence: TGTGCCAGCAGTTCTATGACAGGGGCCTTCACAGATACGCAGTATTTT. As protein: CASSSMTGAFTDTQYF.

The chain joins TRBV29-1 to TRBJ1-5; D is perhaps TRBD1 (5 bases). The CDR3 has 14 residues. Per germline, CDR1 SQVTM and CDR2 ANQGSEA. With 4 bases removed from V and 4 bases from J, the gap between germline ends came to 14 bases. CDR3 coding DNA: TGCAGCGTTGCGGGGGGGGGTAGAAATCAGCCCCAGCATTTT. This translates into CSVAGGGRNQPQHF.

CDR3 loop: CASGSSNEKLFF. CDR3 nucleotide sequence: TGTGCCAGCGGGTCGAGTAATGAAAAACTGTTTTTT. This rearrangement joins TRBV12-3 or TRBV12-4 to TRBJ1-4; D is unresolved. Between the trimmed V and J ends, which lost 8 bases and 4 bases, there was a span of 8 bases. The CDR3 length is 12 residues.

This clonotype was seen just once. CDR3 nucleotides: TGTGCCAGCAGCTTAGGTAGCCCTCTGGGTGGGGGAAACACCATATATTTT. It yields the protein CASSLGSPLGGGNTIYF. The chain employs TRBV7-2 and TRBJ1-3, with D hard to call. This CDR3 has 17 amino acids. Looked up from germline, CDR1 is SGHTA and CDR2 is FQGNSA. Trimming took 1 base from V and 4 from J, leaving 17 bases between them.

The chain couples TRBV25-1 to TRBJ2-2; D gene unclear. Between the trimmed V and J ends, which lost 0 bases and 6 bases, there was a span of 8 bases. CDR1 is MGHDK and CDR2 is SYGVNS in the germline V gene. The CDR3 has 14 amino acids. CDR3 sequence (DNA): TGTGCCAGCAGTGAATACGGAGAGGCCGGGGAGCTGTTTTTT. It codes for CASSEYGEAGELFF.

This chain connects TRBV6-5 to TRBJ2-7, with D perhaps TRBD2 (5 bases). This CDR3 has 13 amino acids. V lost 2 bases and J lost 7, with 12 bases in between. Germline assignment: CDR1 MNHEY and CDR2 SVGAGI. CDR3 amino acids: CASSYEGVGEQYF. The CDR3 region has the DNA TGTGCCAGCAGTTACGAGGGAGTAGGTGAGCAGTACTTC.

V gene TRBV18 combines with J gene TRBJ2-7, with 7 bases matching TRBD2. The CDR3 is 15 residues long. CDR1 is KGHSH and CDR2 is LQKENI in the germline V gene. J gave up 6 bases and V 5 bases, and 13 bases lay outside the gene matches. The CDR3 region has the DNA TGTGCCAGCTCAGCCTCCGCAAGCGGGGCCTCCGAGCAGTACTTC. Its protein is CASSASASGASEQYF.

This chain connects TRBV4-3 to TRBJ1-2; D not resolved. The CDR3 extends over 15 amino acids. Trimming shortened V by 0 bases and J by 8 bases, and 16 bases separated the two germline ends. CDR1 LGHNA and CDR2 YSLEER come from the germline V gene. This chain's CDR3 is CASSQDRRRWEGYTF. CDR3 coding DNA: TGCGCCAGCAGCCAAGATCGTAGAAGATGGGAAGGCTACACCTTC.

This clonotype was picked up one time. The chain joins TRBV29-1 to TRBJ2-7; D may be TRBD2 (5 bases). With 6 bases removed from V and 3 bases from J, the gap between germline ends came to 15 bases. Germline assignment: CDR1 SQVTM and CDR2 ANQGSEA. The CDR3 has 13 amino acids. The DNA of the CDR3 is TGCAGCGTGGCTACTAGTCCCGACTACGAGCAGTACTTC. This encodes CSVATSPDYEQYF.

The table lists this clonotype with a few counts. CDR3 sequence (DNA): TGCAGCGTTGGGCAGGGCAGCTCCTACGAGCAGTACTTC. Translating it yields CSVGQGSSYEQYF. This chain links TRBV29-1 with TRBJ2-7, with D perhaps matching TRBD1 (5 bases). There are 13 residues in the CDR3. With 4 bases removed from V and 0 bases from J, the gap between germline ends came to 10 bases. Germline V gene sequence: CDR1 SQVTM, CDR2 ANQGSEA.

This clonotype has only a few counts. This rearrangement joins TRBV12-3 or TRBV12-4 to TRBJ2-7, with a possible D match to TRBD1 (5 bases). V was cut by 2 bases and J by 4 bases, with 12 bases left in between. This CDR3 comprises 14 residues. The CDR3 DNA sequence: TGTGCCAGCAGTTTAAGTGGGGCTTCATACGAGCAGTACTTC. It codes for CASSLSGASYEQYF.

This clonotype was observed once. The chain links TRBV5-1 to TRBJ2-5; D unresolved. Trimming cost V 4 bases and J 6 bases, with 7 bases left between them. In germline, CDR1 is SGHRS, CDR2 YFSETQ. The CDR3 totals 11 residues. CDR3 sequence reads: CASSSAKTQYF. The CDR3 DNA reads TGCGCCAGCAGCAGTGCGAAGACCCAGTACTTC.

J is TRBJ2-7 and V is TRBV29-1; D is undetermined. CDR3 length: 11 amino acids. Trimming left V 5 bases short and J 0 bases short, with 5 bases between. The germline CDR1 and CDR2 sequences are SQVTM and ANQGSEA. Written as DNA, the CDR3 is TGCAGCGTTCTTCTCTCCTACGAGCAGTACTTC. This sequence encodes CSVLLSYEQYF.

The chain carries TRBV6-6 and TRBJ2-5; 7 bases are a match to TRBD1. The CDR3 length is 16 residues. The germline CDR1 and CDR2 sequences are MNHNY and SVGAGI (reference sequence). V lost 4 bases, J lost 4 bases, and 12 bases stayed unmatched. The CDR3 protein is CASSSQGSAGGETQYF. In nucleotides, the CDR3 is TGTGCCAGCAGTTCACAGGGGTCCGCCGGCGGAGAGACCCAGTACTTC.

The rearrangement uses TRBV20-1 and TRBJ1-1; no definite D call. The CDR3 covers 14 residues. Germline CDR1 and CDR2: DFQATT and SNEGSKA (reference sequence). The V end was cut by 5 bases, the J end by 5 bases, with 18 bases between. CDR3 DNA: TGCAGTGCTCCGCAAGTACGGGGAGGGACTGAAGCTTTCTTT. Protein sequence: CSAPQVRGGTEAFF.

A single count supports this clonotype. A read error may produce the germline difference seen at one junction end. The chain uses TRBV4-1 and TRBJ2-2; tentative D call: TRBD1 (6 bases). Germline values: CDR1 MGHRA, CDR2 YSYEKL. The CDR3 consists of 14 residues. The CDR3 loop reads CASSQTIAQGGLFF. CDR3 nucleotide sequence: TGCGCCAGCAGCCAGACCATCGCCCAAGGGGGGCTGTTTTTT.